Included here is one T cell receptor (beta chain) sequence, with context. Its recognized antigen is unknown. One base away there is no much larger clone; base qualities are not given. A distance of 9 bases separates the germline ends of V and J, which lose 5 bases and 10 bases respectively. Via the germline V gene, CDR1 is SGHVS and CDR2 FQNEAQ. The CDR3 runs 12 residues from the cysteine to the phenylalanine. The only DNA kept is the CDR3, 36 bases in frame from the first base. This specimen belongs to a study of T cell responses to AZD1222 COVID-19 vaccine (dated by TCRdb to 2020 to 2023). Regarding the complete study: AZD1222 recipients given second doses at about 4 weeks or at about 12 weeks were pooled, since spike-specific TCR depth and breadth were not found to differ between the two schedules. A total of 240 or so trial participants underwent TCR sequencing, of whom about 200 had received two doses of AZD1222 and around 25 had received two doses of the MenACWY control vaccine. Trial participants were enrolled by age into 18-55, 56-69 and 70-plus year subgroups, with 148, 28 and 57 TCR-sequenced participants respectively. Study-wide findings and limitations: In the small 56-69-year group, the increase in depth fell short of significance, most likely because of low power. After two AZD1222 doses, spike-specific TCR breadth and depth were significantly higher than at day 0 and than in MenACWY recipients. Vaccine-associated CD4 TCRs spanned the whole spike protein, with dominant responses in regions 160-218 and 743-854. Nearly half of unique spike-specific TCRs reportedly recognized epitopes outside regions mutated in the B.1.351 and B.1.1.7 variants. Only six AZD1222 recipients were SARS-CoV-2 seropositive at baseline, limiting conclusions about previously exposed vaccinees. Participants were mostly white British and included more females than males, and it was suggested by the authors that clonal diversity may have been underestimated. Because no samples from the day 14 peak response were available, repertoires could be characterized only after the peak T cell response.

The CDR3 regions of human TCRbeta chains were analyzed by immunosequencing. Processing in the source paper ran as follows. Repertoire TCRs were checked for matches against a reference library of SARS-CoV-2-specific TCRs that had been generated using the MIRA antigen-specificity platform. Breadth was defined as the fraction of unique TCRs that were SARS-CoV-2-associated. Depth was defined as the fraction of total T cells that were SARS-CoV-2-associated. Using the MIRA data, each spike-specific TCR was mapped to the spike region that the TCR reacts to and placed in a CD4 or CD8 class. Log10-transformed breadth and depth values were compared by one-way ANOVA with Sidak's multiple comparisons tests. Not all clones reach the TCRdb copy of this immuneACCESS table, which keeps in-frame sequences only. Checked studies attribute under half of the gap to unresolved V genes and leave the rest unexplained. V and J calls and clone size are copied from that table; D and trimming were computed from the DNA. This sample has about 260,000 clones in its table, and approximately 95% of those were observed once. 0.55% of the sample is in the top ten clones.

According to the study, the label for this sample's time point signals: baseline before first vaccination. Samples from vaccinated people were obtained from the UK trials COV001 and COV002, which included a single-blind randomized controlled phase 2/3 trial of AZD1222 (ChAdOx1 nCoV-19) in healthy adults. Trial participant PBMC samples were collected at day 0 and day 28 after the second dose for TCRbeta chain sequencing. The TCR comes from an adult in good health. Specimen: peripheral blood, collected on day 0 of AZD1222 vaccination. This chain is built from TRBV7-8 and TRBJ1-6, with an unclear D gene assignment. The CDR3 reads as follows: CASSPQFSPLHF. DNA sequence: TGTGCCAGCAGCCCCCAATTCTCACCCCTCCACTTT.